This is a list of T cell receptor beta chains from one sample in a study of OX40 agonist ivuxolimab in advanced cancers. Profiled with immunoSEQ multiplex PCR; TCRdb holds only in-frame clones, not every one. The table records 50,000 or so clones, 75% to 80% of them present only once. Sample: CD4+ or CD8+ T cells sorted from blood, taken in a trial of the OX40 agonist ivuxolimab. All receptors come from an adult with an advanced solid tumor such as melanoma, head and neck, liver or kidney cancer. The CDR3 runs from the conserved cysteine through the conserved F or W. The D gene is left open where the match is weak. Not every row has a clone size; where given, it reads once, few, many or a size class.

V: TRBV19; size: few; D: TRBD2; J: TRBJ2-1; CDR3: CASSIFAGGHEQFF; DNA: TGTGCCAGTAGTATATTTGCGGGAGGTCATGAGCAGTTCTTC
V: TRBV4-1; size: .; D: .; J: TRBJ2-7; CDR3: CAPGRQYF; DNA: TGCGCCCCAGGGAGGCAGTACTTC
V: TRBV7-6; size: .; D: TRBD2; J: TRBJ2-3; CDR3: CASSPVTGTSGTDTQYF; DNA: TGTGCCAGCAGCCCCGTGACAGGGACTAGCGGAACAGATACGCAGTATTTT
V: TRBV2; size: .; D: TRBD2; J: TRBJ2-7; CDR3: CASSPHAGGRVNEQYF; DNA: TGTGCCAGCAGTCCCCATGCGGGGGGCAGAGTCAACGAGCAGTACTTC
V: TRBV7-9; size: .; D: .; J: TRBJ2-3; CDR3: CASSLGPRDADTQYF; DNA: TGTGCCAGCAGCTTAGGACCCAGGGATGCAGATACGCAGTATTTT
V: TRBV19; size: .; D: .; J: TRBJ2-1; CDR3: CATEGDGTYNEQFF; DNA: TGTGCCACTGAGGGGGATGGGACCTACAATGAGCAGTTCTTC
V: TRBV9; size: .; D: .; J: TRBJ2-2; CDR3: CASSVNPSEMAGELFF; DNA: TGTGCCAGCAGCGTAAACCCTAGCGAGATGGCCGGGGAGCTGTTTTTT
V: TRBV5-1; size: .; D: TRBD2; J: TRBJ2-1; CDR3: CASSFRTSGSSYNEQFF; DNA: TGCGCCAGCAGCTTTAGGACTAGCGGGAGCTCCTACAATGAGCAGTTCTTC
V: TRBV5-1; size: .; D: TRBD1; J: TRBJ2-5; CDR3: CASSSSGGETQYF; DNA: TGCGCCAGCAGCTCCTCAGGGGGAGAGACCCAGTACTTC
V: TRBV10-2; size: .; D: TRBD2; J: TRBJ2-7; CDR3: CASSGTSGRTFEQYF; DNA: TGCGCCAGCTCCGGGACTAGCGGGAGAACATTCGAGCAGTACTTC
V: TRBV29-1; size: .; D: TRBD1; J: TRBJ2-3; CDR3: CSGTGTGGWTDTQYF; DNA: TGCAGCGGGACCGGGACAGGGGGCTGGACAGATACGCAGTATTTT
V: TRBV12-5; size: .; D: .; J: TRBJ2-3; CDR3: CASGPNRGLSTDTQYF; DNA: TGTGCTAGTGGTCCAAATAGGGGCCTTAGCACAGATACGCAGTATTTT
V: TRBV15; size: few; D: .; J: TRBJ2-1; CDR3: CATRELTRGSTNNEQFF; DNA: TGTGCCACCAGGGAGCTGACTAGAGGGTCGACGAACAATGAGCAGTTCTTC
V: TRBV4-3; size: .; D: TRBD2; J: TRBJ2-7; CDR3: CASSQAWGGRANYEQYF; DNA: TGCGCCAGCAGCCAAGCCTGGGGCGGGAGGGCCAACTACGAGCAGTACTTC
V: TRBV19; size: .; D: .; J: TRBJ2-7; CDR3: CASSIDAGYEQYF; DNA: TGTGCCAGTAGTATAGATGCCGGTTACGAGCAGTACTTC
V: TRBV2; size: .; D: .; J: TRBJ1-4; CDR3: CASSVYSTGEKLFF; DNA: TGTGCCAGCAGTGTTTATTCAACAGGGGAAAAACTGTTTTTT
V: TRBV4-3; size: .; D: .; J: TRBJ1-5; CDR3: CASSQALGNQPQHF; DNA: TGCGCCAGCAGCCAAGCCCTCGGTAATCAGCCCCAGCATTTT
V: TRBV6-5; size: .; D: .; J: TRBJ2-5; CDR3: CASRLLGQETQYF; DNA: TGTGCCAGCAGATTGCTGGGGCAAGAGACCCAGTACTTC
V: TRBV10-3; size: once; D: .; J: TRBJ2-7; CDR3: CAISESGTFYEQYF; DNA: TGTGCCATCAGTGAGTCAGGGACTTTCTACGAGCAGTACTTC
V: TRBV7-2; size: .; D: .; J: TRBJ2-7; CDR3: CASSLLPILGTTYEQYF; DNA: TGTGCCAGCAGCTTATTACCTATACTGGGAACAACCTACGAGCAGTACTTC
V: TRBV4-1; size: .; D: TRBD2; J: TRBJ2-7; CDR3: CASSLTGTSGSSIMDEQYF; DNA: TGCGCCAGCAGCCTCACCGGGACTAGCGGGAGTTCGATAATGGACGAGCAGTACTTC
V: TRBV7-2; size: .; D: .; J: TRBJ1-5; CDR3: CASSLDREGQPQHF; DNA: TGTGCCAGCAGCTTAGACAGGGAGGGTCAGCCCCAGCATTTT
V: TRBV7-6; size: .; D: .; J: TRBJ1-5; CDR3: CASSSRSGYRYFNQPQHF; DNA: TGTGCCAGCAGCTCCCGGTCGGGATATCGATACTTCAATCAGCCCCAGCATTTT
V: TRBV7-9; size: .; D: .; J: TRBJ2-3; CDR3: CASSHNGPSDTQYF; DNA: TGTGCCAGCAGCCACAACGGGCCTTCAGATACGCAGTATTTT
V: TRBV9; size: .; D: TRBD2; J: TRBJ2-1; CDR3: CASSLKKTPGLAGGSYNEQFF; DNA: TGTGCCAGCAGCCTCAAGAAAACACCGGGACTAGCGGGAGGGAGCTACAATGAGCAGTTCTTC
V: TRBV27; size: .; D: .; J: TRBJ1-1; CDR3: CASSPGTFPGDTEAFF; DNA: TGTGCCAGCAGTCCCGGGACCTTCCCCGGGGACACTGAAGCTTTCTTT
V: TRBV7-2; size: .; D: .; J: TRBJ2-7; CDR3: CASSLARRDYEQYF; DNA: TGTGCCAGCAGCTTAGCCCGCAGGGACTACGAGCAGTACTTC
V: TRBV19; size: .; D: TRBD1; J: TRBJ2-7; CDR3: CASSIGQGTRTYEQYF; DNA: TGTGCCAGTAGTATAGGACAGGGGACGCGAACCTACGAGCAGTACTTC